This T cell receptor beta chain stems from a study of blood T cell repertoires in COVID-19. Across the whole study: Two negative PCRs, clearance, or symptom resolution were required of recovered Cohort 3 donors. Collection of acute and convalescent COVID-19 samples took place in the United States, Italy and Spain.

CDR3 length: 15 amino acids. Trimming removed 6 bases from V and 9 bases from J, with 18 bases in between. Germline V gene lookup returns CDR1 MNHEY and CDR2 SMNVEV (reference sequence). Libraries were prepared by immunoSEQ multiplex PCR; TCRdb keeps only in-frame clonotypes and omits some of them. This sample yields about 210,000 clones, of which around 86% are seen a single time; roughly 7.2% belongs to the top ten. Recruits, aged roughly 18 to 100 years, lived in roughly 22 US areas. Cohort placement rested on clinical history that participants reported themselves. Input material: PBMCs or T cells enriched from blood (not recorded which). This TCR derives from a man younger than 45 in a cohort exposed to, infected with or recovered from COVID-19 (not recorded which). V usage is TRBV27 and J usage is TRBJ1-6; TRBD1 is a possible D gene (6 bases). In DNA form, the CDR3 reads TGTGCCAGCAGCCCTCTCGGAACAGGGCTTTCACCCCTCCACTTT. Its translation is CASSPLGTGLSPLHF.